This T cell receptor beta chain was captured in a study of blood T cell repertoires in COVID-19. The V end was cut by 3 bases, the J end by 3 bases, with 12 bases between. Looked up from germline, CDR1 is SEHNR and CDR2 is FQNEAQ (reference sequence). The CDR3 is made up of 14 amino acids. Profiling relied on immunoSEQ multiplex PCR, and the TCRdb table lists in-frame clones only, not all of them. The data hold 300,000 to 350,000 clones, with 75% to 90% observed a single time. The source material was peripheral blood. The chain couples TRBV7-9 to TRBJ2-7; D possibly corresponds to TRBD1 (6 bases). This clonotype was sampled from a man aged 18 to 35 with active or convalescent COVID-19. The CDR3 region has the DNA TGTGCCAGCAGCTTGCAGGGGATCTTCTACGAGCAGTACTTC. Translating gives CASSLQGIFYEQYF.